Presented here are 14 T cell receptor beta chains from one specimen sequenced in a study of blood T cell repertoires in COVID-19. TCRdb keeps only in-frame clones here, not all; method: immunoSEQ multiplex PCR. The table has about 95,000 clones, about 80% seen once. The source material was peripheral blood. The receptors derive from a human donor in a cohort sampled during active COVID-19.

The chain employs TRBV21-1 and TRBJ2-2; the table's D call TRBD2 went unverified against the DNA. TRBV21-1 is a documented pseudogene. CDR3 size: 14 residues. The chain's CDR3 is CASSPRGGSGELFF. Here the CDR3 DNA reads TGTGCCAGCAGCCCTCGAGGCGGCTCCGGGGAGCTGTTTTTT.

This clone was seen once. The V and J genes are TRBV28 and TRBJ2-2; 11 bases fit TRBD1. Germline trimming cut 10 bases from V and 1 base from J; bases unmatched to any gene: 8. The CDR3 extends over 16 amino acids. Looked up from germline, CDR1 is MDHEN and CDR2 is SYDVKM. CDR3 in amino acids: CATIPGTGGNTGELFF. The CDR3 DNA reads as TGTGCCACGATTCCCGGGACAGGGGGGAACACCGGGGAGCTGTTTTTT.

The V call is TRBV7-2, the J call TRBJ2-7; D uncertain. The CDR3 has 9 amino acids. Germline assignment: CDR1 SGHTA and CDR2 FQGNSA. V lost 2 bases, J lost 11 bases, and 4 bases lay in between. The CDR3 loop is CASSLHEYF. The CDR3 nucleotides read TGTGCCAGCAGCTTACATGAGTACTTC.

The V and J genes are TRBV6-2 or TRBV6-3 and TRBJ1-2; D not resolved. The V end lost 2 bases, the J end lost 8 bases, and 12 bases lay between the germline ends. The germline V gene encodes CDR1 MNHEY and CDR2 SVGEGT. This CDR3 has 13 amino acids. This CDR3 is CASSYVGFWGYTF. The CDR3 bases are TGTGCCAGCAGTTACGTCGGGTTCTGGGGCTACACCTTC.

J is TRBJ2-1 and V is TRBV10-3; D remains unclear. V dropped 4 bases and J dropped 7 bases, with 8 bases sitting between them. CDR1 is ENHRY, CDR2 SYGVKD, per germline. CDR3 length equals 12 residues. The CDR3 spells CAISGSVNEQFF. As DNA, the CDR3 is TGTGCCATCAGTGGATCAGTAAATGAGCAGTTCTTC.

The chain combines TRBV28 with TRBJ2-7, with a weak D call TRBD1 (5 bases). Germline CDR1 and CDR2: MDHEN and SYDVKM. The CDR3 spans 15 residues. Trimming stripped 6 bases from V and 2 bases from J, with 17 bases between. CDR3 nucleotide sequence: TGTGCCAGCAGCCGTGAAGGGGCAGGAGCCTACGAGCAGTACTTC. This encodes CASSREGAGAYEQYF. The full variable domain, in which reference TRBV28 and TRBJ2-7 provide the parts outside the CDR3, is DVKVTQSSRYLVKRTGEKVFLECVQDMDHENMFWYRQDPGLGLRLIYFSYDVKMKEKGDIPEGYSVSREKKERFSLILESASTNQTSMYLCASSREGAGAYEQYFGPGTRLTVT.

J is TRBJ1-3 and V is TRBV12-2. TRBV12-2 is termed a pseudogene. CDR3 length: 15 residues. In DNA form, the CDR3 reads TGTGCAAGTCGCTTAGGCGGGGGGCGCGCGGACACCATATATTTT. It is translated as CASRLGGGRADTIYF.

The chain is built from TRBV7-9 and TRBJ2-1, with D maybe TRBD2 (6 bases). The CDR3 extends over 14 amino acids. The germline gives CDR1 SEHNR, CDR2 FQNEAQ (reference sequence). The ends were cut back, 5 bases at V and 7 bases at J, with 15 bases in the middle. CDR3 loop: CASSPWGLSNEQFF. The CDR3, as DNA: TGTGCCAGCAGCCCATGGGGACTCTCGAATGAGCAGTTCTTC.

Here the CDR3 DNA reads TGTGCCAGCAGCGCCTCACTAGCGGGAGGGGGGGAGCAGTACTTC. Translated, it gives CASSASLAGGGEQYF. The chain is built from TRBV9 and TRBJ2-7; TRBD2 agrees at 13 bases. The CDR3 is 15 amino acids. Germline V gene sequence: CDR1 SGDLS, CDR2 YYNGEE. J gave up 7 bases and V 3 bases, and 7 bases lay outside the gene matches. The complete variable domain, with remaining parts taken from reference TRBV9 and TRBJ2-7, reads DSGVTQTPKHLITATGQRVTLRCSPRSGDLSVYWYQQSLDQGLQFLIQYYNGEERAKGNILERFSAQQFPDLHSELNLSSLELGDSALYFCASSASLAGGGEQYFGPGTRLTVT.

The rearrangement uses TRBV28 and TRBJ1-6; D is undetermined. Germline CDR1 and CDR2: MDHEN and SYDVKM. V dropped 6 bases and J dropped 6 bases, with 15 bases sitting between them. The CDR3 runs to 15 residues. CDR3 protein: CASSPLDALNSPLHF. The DNA for the CDR3 is TGTGCCAGCAGCCCCTTAGATGCGCTTAATTCACCCCTCCACTTT. The complete variable domain, with remaining parts taken from reference TRBV28 and TRBJ1-6, reads DVKVTQSSRYLVKRTGEKVFLECVQDMDHENMFWYRQDPGLGLRLIYFSYDVKMKEKGDIPEGYSVSREKKERFSLILESASTNQTSMYLCASSPLDALNSPLHFGNGTRLTVT.

This rearrangement joins TRBV7-2 to TRBJ1-1; D remains ambiguous. CDR1 and CDR2 from the germline V gene are SGHTA and FQGNSA. Trimming removed 1 base from V and 6 bases from J, with 6 bases in between. This CDR3 has 12 residues. The CDR3 loop is CASSLVASEAFF. CDR3 nucleotide sequence: TGTGCCAGCAGCTTAGTGGCCTCTGAAGCTTTCTTT.

J is TRBJ2-1 and V is TRBV5-1; 10 bases line up with TRBD2. Losses at the gene ends were 2 bases for V and 0 bases for J; bases not matched to a gene: 2. Germline V gene lookup returns CDR1 SGHRS and CDR2 YFSETQ. The CDR3 contains 16 residues. The CDR3 loop reads CASSFLAGVSYNEQFF. As DNA, the CDR3 is TGCGCCAGCAGCTTCCTAGCGGGGGTCTCCTACAATGAGCAGTTCTTC.

The CDR3: CASSLIAGGNTGELFF. The DNA for the CDR3 is TGTGCCAGCAGCTTAATAGCGGGGGGGAACACCGGGGAGCTGTTTTTT. This chain links TRBV7-2 with TRBJ2-2; 10 bases map to TRBD2. Germline V gives CDR1 SGHTA, CDR2 FQGNSA. V was clipped by 2 bases and J by 1 base; unmatched bases: 1. The CDR3 sequence is 16 residues long.

This clone has only a few counts. This sample includes further DNA sequences coding for the same CDR3. The genes are TRBV12-3 or TRBV12-4 and TRBJ1-1; D is unclear. The V end was cut by 2 bases, the J end by 1 base, with 5 bases between. The CDR3 covers 13 residues. The CDR3 DNA follows: TGTGCCAGCAGTTTAAGACAGAACACTGAAGCTTTCTTT. Amino acid sequence: CASSLRQNTEAFF.